Included here is one T cell receptor beta chain sequence, with context. This specimen belongs to a study of cytomegalovirus exposure and HLA in healthy donors. Study information: The early release's HLA-typed donors yielded 80 million to 95 million unique TCRs. Of all 360 or so donors who were genotyped, 70% to 85% belonged to the Caucasian-associated ancestry cluster.

The PCR contained 60 Vbeta and 13 Jbeta primers. Clones were sequenced by immunoSEQ multiplex PCR, and TCRdb holds only the in-frame ones, with some missing. The sample shows 90,000 or so clones, 69% of them seen only once. V lost 3 bases and J 7 bases, leaving 15 bases between the germline ends. The CDR3 consists of 15 residues. CDR1 is MGHDK and CDR2 is SYGVNS in the germline V gene. Sample: PBMCs. This chain links TRBV25-1 with TRBJ2-2, with D possibly matching TRBD2 (6 bases). This receptor was identified in a man aged 50-59 years in good health and CMV-seronegative. The CDR3 sequence: CASSDPSREDGELFF. CDR3 nucleotides: TGTGCCAGCAGTGACCCGAGCAGGGAGGACGGGGAGCTGTTTTTT.